Sequencing of this T cell receptor beta chain was carried out in a study of T cell repertoires in cytomegalovirus infection. Regarding this clonotype: Its specificity is unknown.

With V trimmed by 7 bases and J by 1 base, 7 bases remained unmatched. The germline V gene has CDR1 SQVTM and CDR2 ANQGSEA. The CDR3 length is 15 residues. From the reads, TCRdb called clonotypes with MiXCR, one entry per CDR3 protein. Here the sample spans some 900,000 distinct CDR3 sequences, around a third being singletons. V and J are TRBV29-1 and TRBJ2-2, with 9 positions matching TRBD1. The sequencing used cultured CD8+ T cells from PBMCs, collected from culture after CMV antigen stimulation. This clonotype was sampled from a human donor in good health (CMV status not recorded). Some clones in this sample may be carry-over from other donors' samples. The CDR3 loop is CSATVTGGNTGELFF. CDR3 nucleotides: TGCAGCGCAACCGTGACAGGGGGGAACACCGGGGAGCTGTTTTTT.